These 26 T cell receptor beta chains share one sample of origin, sequenced in a study of regulatory T cells in long-lasting Graves disease. Construction of TCR beta libraries relied on iRepertoire HTBI primers and on Arm-PCR targeting CDR3 regions. From the multiplex PCR reads, TCRdb called clonotypes with MiXCR, one entry per CDR3 protein. The sample holds 350,000 to 550,000 distinct CDR3 sequences, 14% to 15% seen once. As to time point: newly diagnosed GD, antithyroid drugs for less than 3 months. Extracted PBMC RNA gave rise to the TCR library. This sample was also put to use in a study of T cells in Graves' hyperthyroidism and ophthalmopathy.

Sequenced material: peripheral blood mononuclear cells (PBMCs), taken at new diagnosis, from a patient treated with antithyroid drugs. The source of these receptors is a young woman with Graves disease.

This clonotype was seen repeatedly, ten times or more. V usage is TRBV2 and J usage is TRBJ1-5; 9 positions agree with TRBD1. The V gene's germline CDR1 is SNHLY and CDR2 FYNNEI. The junction had 11 bases not matched to a gene; V was cut back by 3 bases and J by 5 bases. The CDR3 has 17 residues. CDR3 amino acids: CASSEPRDRAMDQPQHF. The CDR3 nucleotides read TGTGCCAGCAGTGAGCCGCGGGACAGGGCCATGGATCAGCCCCAGCATTTT.

Here the CDR3 DNA reads TGCAGTGCTAGAGTCGGACAGGGGCATTCACCCCTCCACTTT. It codes for CSARVGQGHSPLHF. This chain uses TRBV20-1 with TRBJ1-6; 9 nucleotides match TRBD1. The CDR3 extends over 14 amino acids. Germline CDR1 DFQATT, CDR2 SNEGSKA (reference sequence). V gave up 1 base and J gave up 8 bases; unmatched junction bases: 3.

This clonotype was observed a handful of times. This chain uses TRBV7-9 with TRBJ1-1; 8 nucleotides line up with TRBD1. Germline CDR1 reads SEHNR; CDR2 reads FQNEAQ (reference sequence). The CDR3 sequence is 16 residues long. Germline trimming cut 8 bases from V and 5 bases from J; bases unmatched to any gene: 16. The CDR3 is CASLAGGARGLTEAFF. Here the CDR3 DNA reads TGTGCCAGCCTCGCTGGGGGGGCCAGGGGGCTTACTGAAGCTTTCTTT.

This clonotype was detected only a few times. This chain uses TRBV19 with TRBJ2-5; a possible D gene is TRBD2 (6 bases). Germline CDR1 reads LNHDA; CDR2 reads SQIVND (reference sequence). The CDR3 consists of 13 residues. V shed 7 bases and J shed 2 bases, with 11 bases lying between them. The CDR3 spells CASKPSVQETQYF. The DNA of the CDR3 is TGTGCCAGTAAGCCTAGCGTACAAGAGACCCAGTACTTC.

The genes are TRBV27 and TRBJ2-1, with 10 nucleotides matching TRBD1. CDR3 length equals 15 residues. V trimming: 2 bases; J trimming: 7 bases; junction bases outside the gene matches: 5. The germline V gene encodes CDR1 MNHEY and CDR2 SMNVEV (reference sequence). The CDR3 DNA reads TGTGCCAGCAGTTTAGGGACAGGGGTCTTTAATGAGCAGTTCTTC. It yields the protein CASSLGTGVFNEQFF.

This clonotype was counted once. The rearrangement uses TRBV6-1 and TRBJ1-2; tentative D call: TRBD1 (5 bases). The CDR3 contains 14 residues. Trimming left V 5 bases short and J 6 bases short, with 16 bases between. Germline V gives CDR1 MNHNS, CDR2 SASEGT. The CDR3 DNA sequence: TGTGCCAGCAGTACAAGTTCACAGGTAAATGGCTACACCTTC. Encoded protein: CASSTSSQVNGYTF.

Many counts were recorded for this clonotype. The J gene is TRBJ2-1, the V gene TRBV7-8; TRBD2 agrees at 8 bases. This CDR3 region has 13 residues. Germline V CDR1 and CDR2: SGHVS, FQNEAQ. J gave up 9 bases and V 5 bases, and 6 bases lay outside the gene matches. CDR3 sequence (DNA): TGTGCCAGCAGCCAGCGGGAGTTCGGTGAGCAGTTCTTC. It codes for CASSQREFGEQFF.

V usage is TRBV30 and J usage is TRBJ1-3; D possibly corresponds to TRBD1 (5 bases). Germline CDR1 reads GTSNPN; CDR2 reads SVGIG (reference sequence). The CDR3 covers 14 residues. Trimming stripped 0 bases from V and 2 bases from J, with 8 bases between. DNA of the CDR3: TGTGCCTGGAGTGTAGGGGAGCCTGGAAACACCATATATTTT. Residues: CAWSVGEPGNTIYF.

This clonotype was counted many times. V is TRBV12-3 or TRBV12-4 and J is TRBJ1-5, with 8 bases aligning to TRBD1. CDR3 length: 16 residues. The ends lost 4 bases at V and 6 bases at J; junction bases unmatched: 11. CDR3 nucleotides: TGTGCCAGCAGTTCGACCACGGACAGGGTCGGTCAGCCCCAGCATTTT. It encodes CASSSTTDRVGQPQHF.

Many counts were recorded for this clonotype. This sequence joins TRBV7-8 and TRBJ2-1; possible D gene TRBD2, 7 bases. V was trimmed by 5 bases and J by 6 bases, leaving 23 bases between them. This CDR3 spans 17 amino acids. Per the germline V gene, CDR1 is SGHVS and CDR2 is FQNEAQ. This CDR3 is CASSLNRAGALGNEQFF. DNA for the CDR3: TGTGCCAGCAGCCTCAACAGGGCGGGAGCGCTGGGCAATGAGCAGTTCTTC.

This chain connects TRBV12-3 or TRBV12-4 to TRBJ1-6, with D maybe TRBD1 (6 bases). The V end lost 8 bases, the J end lost 1 base, and 12 bases lay between the germline ends. CDR3 length: 15 residues. DNA for the CDR3: TGTGCCAGCGCCGATAGGGGGTCCTATAATTCACCCCTCCACTTT. Its translation is CASADRGSYNSPLHF.

The chain uses TRBV7-9 and TRBJ1-2; 8 bases line up with TRBD1. The CDR3 is 14 residues long. V lost 1 base to trimming and J lost 8 bases; unmatched junction nucleotides: 6. Germline V gene lookup returns CDR1 SEHNR and CDR2 FQNEAQ (reference sequence). For the CDR3, the DNA is TGTGCCAGCAGCTTAGAGGCAGGGGGCATGGGCTACACCTTC. The encoded protein is CASSLEAGGMGYTF.

This rearrangement joins TRBV15 to TRBJ2-5; D is ambiguous. Trimming stripped 3 bases from V and 4 bases from J, with 6 bases between. The CDR3 extends over 12 amino acids. CDR1 and CDR2 from the germline V gene are LNHNV and YYDKDF (reference sequence). The CDR3 DNA sequence: TGTGCCACCAGCAGGGAGTTAGAGACCCAGTACTTC. It encodes CATSRELETQYF.

This rearrangement joins TRBV30 to TRBJ2-7; 12 bases align to TRBD2. The junction had 3 bases not matched to a gene; V was cut back by 1 base and J by 5 bases. CDR1 and CDR2 (germline): GTSNPN, SVGIG (reference sequence). The CDR3 loop spans 14 amino acids. The CDR3 here is CAWSGLAGADEQYF. The CDR3 DNA is TGTGCCTGGAGTGGACTAGCGGGAGCAGACGAGCAGTACTTC. Variable domain in full (rest from reference TRBV30 and TRBJ2-7): SQTIHQWPATLVQPVGSPLSLECTVEGTSNPNLYWYRQAAGRGLQLLFYSVGIGQISSEVPQNLSASRPQDRQFILSSKKLLLSDSGFYLCAWSGLAGADEQYFGPGTRLTVT.

V gene TRBV20-1 combines with J gene TRBJ2-1; 11 nucleotides agree with TRBD2. CDR1 and CDR2 from the germline V gene are DFQATT and SNEGSKA (reference sequence). The CDR3 loop spans 18 amino acids. V was pared by 6 bases and J by 4 bases, with 17 bases of the junction left unmatched. The CDR3 DNA sequence: TGCAGTGCGGACGGACTAGCGGGTGGAGGGGCCCATTACAATGAGCAGTTCTTC. It is translated as CSADGLAGGGAHYNEQFF.

A note on this clonotype: It may be a read error: a sequence one base away is much more abundant. Because the CDR3 is missing its conserved closing phenylalanine or tryptophan, this is likely a read error. This chain links TRBV4-1 with TRBJ2-1; 9 positions match TRBD2. The CDR3 contains 15 residues. The ends lost 2 bases at V and 8 bases at J; junction bases unmatched: 7. In germline, CDR1 is MGHRA, CDR2 YSYEKL. CDR3 region: CASSQTGLARDEQFL. CDR3 sequence (DNA): TGCGCCAGCAGCCAAACGGGACTAGCAAGGGATGAGCAGTTCCTC.

Many counts were recorded for this clonotype. This rearrangement joins TRBV12-3 or TRBV12-4 to TRBJ2-5; D unresolved. The CDR3 spans 13 residues. Deletions cut 3 bases from V and 4 bases from J, with 9 bases between. The CDR3 nucleotides read TGTGCCAGCAGTTTTGGGCTGTCAGAGACCCAGTACTTC. Protein: CASSFGLSETQYF.

Ten or more counts support this clonotype. For the CDR3, the DNA is TGTGCCAGTAGTATCCACCCGAGGGGCGGGAGGGCCCTCTACAATGAGCAGTTCTTC. This sequence encodes CASSIHPRGGRALYNEQFF. The chain combines TRBV19 with TRBJ2-1; TRBD2 aligns across 9 bases. Germline V gives CDR1 LNHDA, CDR2 SQIVND (reference sequence). The CDR3 is 19 residues long. Unmatched junction bases numbered 15, after V lost 3 bases and J lost 3 bases.

The V gene is TRBV24-1, the J gene TRBJ2-5, with D uncertain. The end of the DNA is better explained by TRBJ2-1, so the J call may be wrong. The CDR3 runs 13 residues. Germline lookup yields CDR1 KGHDR and CDR2 SFDVKD. CDR3 protein: CATASKGFNEQFF. The CDR3 bases are TGTGCCACCGCCTCGAAGGGATTCAATGAGCAGTTCTTC.

Worth noting for this clonotype: A read error may be the cause here, since a much bigger clone is one base away. J is TRBJ1-3 and V is TRBV18, with D perhaps matching TRBD1 (5 bases). The CDR3 contains 16 residues. The V gene's germline CDR1 is KGHSH and CDR2 LQKENI. The CDR3 nucleotides are TGTGCCTGCTCACCGAACCAAAGGGGAGTGGGAAACACCATATATTTT. It is translated as CACSPNQRGVGNTIYF.

In its sample, this clonotype was seen a few times. The chain has TRBV15 and TRBJ1-2; D uncertain. The CDR3 spans 14 residues. V lost 0 bases, J lost 3 bases, and 8 bases lay in between. Germline-derived CDR1 and CDR2 are LNHNV and YYDKDF (reference sequence). Here the CDR3 reads CATSRDKSDYGYTF. In DNA form, the CDR3 reads TGTGCCACCAGCAGAGACAAGAGCGACTATGGCTACACCTTC.

J is TRBJ2-2 and V is TRBV5-1; D might be TRBD1 or TRBD2, each matching 6 bases. V lost 3 bases to trimming and J lost 1 base, with 16 bases between them. Germline V lookup: CDR1 SGHRS, CDR2 YFSETQ. The CDR3 extends over 17 amino acids. CDR3 residues: CASSWGAGAENTGELFF. The CDR3 region has the DNA TGCGCCAGCAGCTGGGGGGCCGGGGCCGAGAACACCGGGGAGCTGTTTTTT.

This clonotype was seen ten or more times. This chain connects TRBV12-3 or TRBV12-4 to TRBJ2-2; D call uncertain. CDR3 length: 13 residues. V lost 6 bases to trimming and J lost 4 bases, with 9 bases between them. The CDR3 DNA reads as TGTGCCAGCAGCCTGAAAGGCACCGGGGAGCTGTTTTTT. This codes for CASSLKGTGELFF.

This clonotype was counted a few times. The chain combines TRBV28 with TRBJ1-2; D remains unclear. The length of the CDR3 is 14 residues. Trimming took off 1 base at V and 5 bases at J, with 11 bases between the two ends. Per the germline V gene, CDR1 is MDHEN and CDR2 is SYDVKM. DNA of the CDR3: TGTGCCAGCAGTTTATCCAGTCCCCAATATGGCTACACCTTC. Translating it yields CASSLSSPQYGYTF.

This clonotype has a count of ten or more. This chain connects TRBV3-1 to TRBJ1-4; D gene ambiguous. Germline loops: CDR1 LGHDT, CDR2 YNNKEL (reference sequence). CDR3 length: 14 amino acids. Trimming took off 1 base at V and 5 bases at J, with 8 bases between the two ends. CDR3 nucleotide sequence: TGTGCCAGCAGCCAAGGGACCGGGAATGAAAAACTGTTTTTT. Its translation: CASSQGTGNEKLFF.

Comments on this clonotype: A read error is the likely source, as a far larger clone sits one nucleotide away. The chain links TRBV3-1 to TRBJ2-1; TRBD2 matches at 8 bases. The DNA end is more similar to TRBJ2-5, so the J call may be wrong. Germline CDR1 reads LGHDT; CDR2 reads YNNKEL (reference sequence). CDR3 length: 16 residues. CDR3 in DNA: TGTGGCAGCAGCCTAAAAGCGGGAGTAGGGCAAGAGACCCAGTACTTC. It yields the protein CGSSLKAGVGQETQYF.